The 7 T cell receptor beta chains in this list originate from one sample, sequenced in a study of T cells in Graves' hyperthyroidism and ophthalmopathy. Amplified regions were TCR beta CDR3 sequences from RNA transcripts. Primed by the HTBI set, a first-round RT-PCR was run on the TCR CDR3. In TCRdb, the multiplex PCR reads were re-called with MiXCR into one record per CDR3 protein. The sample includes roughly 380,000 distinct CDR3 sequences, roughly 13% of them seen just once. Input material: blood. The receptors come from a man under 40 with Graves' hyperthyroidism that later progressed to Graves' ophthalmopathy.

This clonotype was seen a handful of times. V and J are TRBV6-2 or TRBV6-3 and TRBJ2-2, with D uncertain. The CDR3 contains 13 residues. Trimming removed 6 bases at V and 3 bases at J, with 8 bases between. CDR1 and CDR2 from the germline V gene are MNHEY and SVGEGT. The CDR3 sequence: CASRQIYTGELFF. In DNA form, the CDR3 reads TGTGCCAGCAGGCAGATCTACACCGGGGAGCTGTTTTTT.

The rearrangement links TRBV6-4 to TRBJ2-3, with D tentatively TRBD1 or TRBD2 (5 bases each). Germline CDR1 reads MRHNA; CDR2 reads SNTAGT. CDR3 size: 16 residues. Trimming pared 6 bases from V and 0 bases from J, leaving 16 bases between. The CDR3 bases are TGTGCCAGCAGCAACCAGGGACCCCCTAGCACAGATACGCAGTATTTT. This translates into CASSNQGPPSTDTQYF.

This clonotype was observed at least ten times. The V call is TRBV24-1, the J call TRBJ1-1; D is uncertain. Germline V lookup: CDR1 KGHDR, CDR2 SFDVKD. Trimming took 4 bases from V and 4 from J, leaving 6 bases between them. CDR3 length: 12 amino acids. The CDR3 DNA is TGTGCCACCAGTGACCCGTCCACTGAAGCTTTCTTT. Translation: CATSDPSTEAFF.

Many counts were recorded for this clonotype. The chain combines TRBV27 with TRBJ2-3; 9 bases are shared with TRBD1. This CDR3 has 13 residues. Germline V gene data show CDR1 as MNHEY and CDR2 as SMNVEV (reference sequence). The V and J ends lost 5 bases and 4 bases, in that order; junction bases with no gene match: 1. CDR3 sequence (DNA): TGTGCCAGCAGTCGACAGGGGGCAGATACGCAGTATTTT. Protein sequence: CASSRQGADTQYF.

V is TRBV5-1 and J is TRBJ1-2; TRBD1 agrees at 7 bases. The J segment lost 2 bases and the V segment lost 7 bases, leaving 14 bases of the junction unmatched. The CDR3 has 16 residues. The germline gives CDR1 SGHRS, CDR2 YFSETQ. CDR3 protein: CASFNRGSLTNYGYTF. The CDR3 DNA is TGCGCCAGCTTCAACAGGGGCTCCCTTACCAACTATGGCTACACCTTC.

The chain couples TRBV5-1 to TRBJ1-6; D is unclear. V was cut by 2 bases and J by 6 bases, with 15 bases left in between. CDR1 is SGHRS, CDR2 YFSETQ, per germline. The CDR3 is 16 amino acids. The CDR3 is CASSFGRSEFNSPLHF. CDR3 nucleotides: TGCGCCAGCAGCTTTGGTCGCAGTGAATTTAATTCACCCCTCCACTTT.

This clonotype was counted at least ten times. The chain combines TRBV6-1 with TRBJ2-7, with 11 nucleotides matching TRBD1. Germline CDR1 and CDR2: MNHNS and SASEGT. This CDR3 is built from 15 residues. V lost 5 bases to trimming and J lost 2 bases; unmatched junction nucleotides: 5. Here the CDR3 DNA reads TGTGCCAGCAGTCCCCGGACAGGGGGCCCCTACGAGCAGTACTTC. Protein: CASSPRTGGPYEQYF.